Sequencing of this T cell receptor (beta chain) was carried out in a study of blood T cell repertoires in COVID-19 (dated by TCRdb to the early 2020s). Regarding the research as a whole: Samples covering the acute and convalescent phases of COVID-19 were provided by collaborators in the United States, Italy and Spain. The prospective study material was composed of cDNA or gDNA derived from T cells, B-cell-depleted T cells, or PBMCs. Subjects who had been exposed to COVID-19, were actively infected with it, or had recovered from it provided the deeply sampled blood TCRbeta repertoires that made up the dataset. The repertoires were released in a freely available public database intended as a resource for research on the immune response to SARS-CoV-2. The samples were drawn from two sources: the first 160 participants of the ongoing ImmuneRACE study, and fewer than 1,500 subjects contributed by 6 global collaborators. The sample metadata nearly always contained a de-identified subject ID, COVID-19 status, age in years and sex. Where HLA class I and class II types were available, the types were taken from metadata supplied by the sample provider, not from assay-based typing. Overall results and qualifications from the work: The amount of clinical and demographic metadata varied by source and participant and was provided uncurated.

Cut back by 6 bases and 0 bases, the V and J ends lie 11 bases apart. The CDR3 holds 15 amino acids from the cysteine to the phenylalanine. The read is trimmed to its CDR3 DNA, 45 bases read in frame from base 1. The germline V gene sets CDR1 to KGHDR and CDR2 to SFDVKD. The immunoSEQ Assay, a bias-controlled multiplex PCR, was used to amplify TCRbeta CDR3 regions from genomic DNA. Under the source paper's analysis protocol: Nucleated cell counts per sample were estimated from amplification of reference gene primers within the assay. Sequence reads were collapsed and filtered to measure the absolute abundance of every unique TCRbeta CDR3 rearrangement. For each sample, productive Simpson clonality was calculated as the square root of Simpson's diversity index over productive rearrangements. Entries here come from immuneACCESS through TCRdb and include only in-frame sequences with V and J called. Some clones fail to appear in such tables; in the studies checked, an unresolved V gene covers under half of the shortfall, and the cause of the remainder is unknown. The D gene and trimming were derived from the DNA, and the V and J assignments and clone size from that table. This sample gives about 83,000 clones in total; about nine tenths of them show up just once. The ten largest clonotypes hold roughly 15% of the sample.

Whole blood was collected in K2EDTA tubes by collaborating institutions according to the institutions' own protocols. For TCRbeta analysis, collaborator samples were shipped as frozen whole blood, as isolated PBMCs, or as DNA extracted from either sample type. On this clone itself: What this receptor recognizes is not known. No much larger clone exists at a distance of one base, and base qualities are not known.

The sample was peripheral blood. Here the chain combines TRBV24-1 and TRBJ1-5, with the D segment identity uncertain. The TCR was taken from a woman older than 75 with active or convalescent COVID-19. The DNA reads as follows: TGTGCCACCAGTCCCGGTCGGGATAGCAATCAGCCCCAGCATTTT. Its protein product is CATSPGRDSNQPQHF.